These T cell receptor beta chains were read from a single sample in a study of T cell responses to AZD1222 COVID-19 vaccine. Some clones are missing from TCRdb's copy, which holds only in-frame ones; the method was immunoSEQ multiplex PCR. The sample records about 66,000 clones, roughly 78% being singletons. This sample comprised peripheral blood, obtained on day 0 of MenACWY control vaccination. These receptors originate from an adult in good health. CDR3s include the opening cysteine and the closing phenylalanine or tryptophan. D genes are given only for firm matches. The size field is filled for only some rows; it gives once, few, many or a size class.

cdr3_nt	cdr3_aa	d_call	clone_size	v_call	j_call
TGTGCCTGGAACTCTAAAGCCCCTCAGGGCCAGTTCTTC	CAWNSKAPQGQFF	-	-	TRBV30	TRBJ2-1
TGTGCCAGCAGGACGGGGGGGGCATGGAACACTGAAGCTTTCTTT	CASRTGGAWNTEAFF	-	once	TRBV2	TRBJ1-1
TGTGCCAGCAGCACAAACCCCCAGGGGGACATGAACACTGAAGCTTTCTTT	CASSTNPQGDMNTEAFF	TRBD1	-	TRBV9	TRBJ1-1
TGTGCCAGCAGCTTGTTTGGGCTTTACAGAAATGAGCAGTTCTTC	CASSLFGLYRNEQFF	-	-	TRBV7-9	TRBJ2-1
TGTGCCAGCAGTTTAAACTTGGGGGGTCTCTACGAGCAGTACTTC	CASSLNLGGLYEQYF	-	-	TRBV27	TRBJ2-7
TGTGCCAGCAGCCAAGAATGGCCTAGTCAAACCGGGGAGCTGTTTTTT	CASSQEWPSQTGELFF	-	-	TRBV4-2	TRBJ2-2
TGCGCCAGCAGCTTGGGAGGGGGCCATGAAAAACTGTTTTTT	CASSLGGGHEKLFF	TRBD1	-	TRBV5-1	TRBJ1-4
TGTGCCAGTAATCCGGGACATGCTAACTATGGCTACACCTTC	CASNPGHANYGYTF	-	-	TRBV19	TRBJ1-2
TGTGCCAGTTCCCAGGGGGGGACGCGCGGCTACACCTTC	CASSQGGTRGYTF	TRBD1	-	TRBV19	TRBJ1-2
TGTGCCAGCAGTTTGTCGGAAAGGGAGGAGCAGTTCTTC	CASSLSEREEQFF	-	-	TRBV12-3/TRBV12-4	TRBJ2-1
TGTGCCTGGAGTCTTTCGAGTCAGGGTGACCTGTTTTTT	CAWSLSSQGDLFF	-	many	TRBV30	TRBJ1-4
TGTGCCAGCAGCTTTTTAGCCGATTCCGACACTGAAGCTTTCTTT	CASSFLADSDTEAFF	-	-	TRBV5-5	TRBJ1-1
TGCGCCAGCAGCCAAGAGGGACCCCCCTTTAATGAAAAACTGTTTTTT	CASSQEGPPFNEKLFF	-	-	TRBV4-3	TRBJ1-4
TGTGCCAGCAGCTTCGGGGGGGCCGGGAACACTGAAGCTTTCTTT	CASSFGGAGNTEAFF	-	-	TRBV9	TRBJ1-1
TGTGCCAGCAGCTTAGTCTCCTTCGGGTATGAAGCTTTCTTT	CASSLVSFGYEAFF	-	-	TRBV7-8	TRBJ1-1
TGTGCCAGCAGCTTAAGTTCGAGATCACCCCTCCACTTT	CASSLSSRSPLHF	-	-	TRBV7-3	TRBJ1-6
TGTGCCAGCTCAGCTAGCAATCAGCCCCAGCATTTT	CASSASNQPQHF	-	-	TRBV18	TRBJ1-5
TGCACCAGCGCCCCAACTAGTCACCAAGAGACCCAGTACTTC	CTSAPTSHQETQYF	-	-	TRBV1	TRBJ2-5
TGTGCCATCAGTGAATCCGGCCCTAATTCACCCCTCCACTTT	CAISESGPNSPLHF	-	-	TRBV10-3	TRBJ1-6
TGCAGCGTTGCAGGGACTAGCGGGAGTCATGAGCAGTTCTTC	CSVAGTSGSHEQFF	TRBD2	-	TRBV29-1	TRBJ2-1
TGTGCCAGCAGCTTATTGGCCTTGGGAGATACGCAGTATTTT	CASSLLALGDTQYF	-	-	TRBV7-8	TRBJ2-3
TGTGCCAGCAGGTCTAGCGGGGCTTACGAGCAGTACTTC	CASRSSGAYEQYF	TRBD2	-	TRBV28	TRBJ2-7
TGTGCCTTGCAGGCGAATGAAAAACTGTTTTTT	CALQANEKLFF	-	-	TRBV30	TRBJ1-4
TGTGCCTGGAATACGTACACCGGGGAGCTGTTTTTT	CAWNTYTGELFF	-	-	TRBV30	TRBJ2-2
TGTGCCAGTAGCCCTGGACAGGGGGCAGGGACCCAGTACTTC	CASSPGQGAGTQYF	TRBD1	-	TRBV19	TRBJ2-5
TGCAGCGTTGAAGTTTCCACTGAAGCTTTCTTT	CSVEVSTEAFF	-	few	TRBV29-1	TRBJ1-1
TGTGCCACCCGGTCCTCGGAGACTGAAAAACTGTTTTTT	CATRSSETEKLFF	-	few	TRBV2	TRBJ1-4
TGCAGCGTTGGACCAGGGTTAGGGGACAGTGAGCAGTTCTTC	CSVGPGLGDSEQFF	TRBD1	-	TRBV29-1	TRBJ2-1
TGTGCCAGCAGTTACGGCAGCCCCTACGAGCAGTACTTC	CASSYGSPYEQYF	-	-	TRBV7-9	TRBJ2-7
TGTGCCAGCAGCGTAGGCCAGGGGGCCAACTACGAGCAGTACTTC	CASSVGQGANYEQYF	TRBD1	-	TRBV9	TRBJ2-7
TGTGCCAGCAGCCGGGGACAACACTACGAGCAGTACTTC	CASSRGQHYEQYF	-	-	TRBV6-5	TRBJ2-7
TGTGCCAGCAACACCGCACCCACCTACGAGCAGTACTTC	CASNTAPTYEQYF	-	-	TRBV28	TRBJ2-7
TGCGCCAGCAGCTTAGGCTTAGCGGGAGGGCTCGACGAGCAGTACTTC	CASSLGLAGGLDEQYF	TRBD2	-	TRBV5-1	TRBJ2-7
TGCAGCGGGCGCGATTCGACCGGGGAGCTGTTTTTT	CSGRDSTGELFF	-	-	TRBV29-1	TRBJ2-2
TGTGCCAGCAGCTTAACGGGACATAATCAGTGGCCCCAGCATTTT	CASSLTGHNQWPQHF	-	-	TRBV7-2	TRBJ1-5
TGTGCCACCAGCAGAGACCGGGCTGTGAGCACTGAAGCTTTCTTT	CATSRDRAVSTEAFF	-	-	TRBV15	TRBJ1-1
TGTGCCAGCAGGACCGACAGGGCCGGGGCCAACGTCCTGACTTTC	CASRTDRAGANVLTF	TRBD1	-	TRBV6-6	TRBJ2-6
TGCAGTGCTAGTAAGGGACTAGTGGACAATGAGCAGTTCTTC	CSASKGLVDNEQFF	TRBD2	-	TRBV20-1	TRBJ2-1
TGTGCCTGGGCGAAGGCTGACAATCAGCCCCAGCATTTT	CAWAKADNQPQHF	-	-	TRBV30	TRBJ1-5
TGTGCCAGCAGTGAACGGCGGACCACCGGGGAGCTGTTTTTT	CASSERRTTGELFF	-	-	TRBV2	TRBJ2-2
TGCGCCAGCAGTCAAAGGACAGGGGGCACAGATACGCAGTATTTT	CASSQRTGGTDTQYF	TRBD1	-	TRBV23-1	TRBJ2-3
TGTGCCAGTAGTATCCAACCCCAGCATTTT	CASSIQPQHF	-	-	TRBV19	TRBJ1-5
TGTGCCAGTAGACAGGGGGCGTATGGCTACACCTTC	CASRQGAYGYTF	TRBD1	-	TRBV6-5	TRBJ1-2
TGTGCCAGCTCAATGGGACTTAATGAAAAACTGTTTTTT	CASSMGLNEKLFF	-	-	TRBV18	TRBJ1-4
TGTGCCTGCCTTCAGGGGGACTACGAGCAGTACTTC	CACLQGDYEQYF	TRBD1	-	TRBV30	TRBJ2-7
TGCGCCAGCAGTCCCCCCGAGGACAGGGCGAACACCGGGGAGCTGTTTTTT	CASSPPEDRANTGELFF	TRBD1	-	TRBV23-1	TRBJ2-2
TGTGCCAGCAGCCGGGAGAACTCACTAGCCAAAAACATTCAGTACTTC	CASSRENSLAKNIQYF	-	-	TRBV2	TRBJ2-4
TGTGCCAGCAGTTCGGCGAGACCAAATCAGCCCCAGCATTTT	CASSSARPNQPQHF	-	-	TRBV28	TRBJ1-5
TGTGCCAGCAGCCAAGTATGGACAGGACTCTCTGGAAACACCATATATTTT	CASSQVWTGLSGNTIYF	TRBD1	-	TRBV14	TRBJ1-3
TGTGCCGTGCAACCCGGGGGGCCTTATGGCTACACCTTC	CAVQPGGPYGYTF	-	few	TRBV6-5	TRBJ1-2
TGTGCCACCAGCAGAGTGGCAGACCGCGATCAGCCCCAGCATTTT	CATSRVADRDQPQHF	-	-	TRBV15	TRBJ1-5
TGTGCCGGCGAGGGGCGAAGCTCCTACGAGCAGTACTTC	CAGEGRSSYEQYF	-	few	TRBV30	TRBJ2-7
TGTGCCAGCTGGACTAGCGGGTACAATGAGCAGTTCTTC	CASWTSGYNEQFF	TRBD2	-	TRBV12-3/TRBV12-4	TRBJ2-1
TGTGCCAGCAGTGAAGCGCGGGGGCCAGTCTATGGCTACACCTTC	CASSEARGPVYGYTF	-	many	TRBV2	TRBJ1-2
TGTGCCAGCTCATCTTTACAGGGTGTGAATGGCTACACCTTC	CASSSLQGVNGYTF	-	-	TRBV18	TRBJ1-2
TGTGCCAGCAGTCCTCAGCGGGAGCTGTTTTTT	CASSPQRELFF	-	few	TRBV28	TRBJ2-2